The 21 T cell receptor beta chains presented below share a single source sample, sequenced in a study of control samples from healthy donors and cancer patients. Sequenced by immunoSEQ multiplex PCR; TCRdb stores in-frame clones only, minus some. The data contain under 450,000 clones, roughly 90% of them singletons. Specimen: PBMCs. These TCRs come from a man in his forties with head and neck cancer.

On this clone itself: Other nucleotide sequences from this sample produce the same CDR3. V gene TRBV12-3 or TRBV12-4 combines with J gene TRBJ2-3, with D unclear. Trimming shortened V by 3 bases and J by 5 bases, and 3 bases separated the two germline ends. This CDR3 contains 11 residues. The CDR3 sequence is CASSLGDTQYF. CDR3 nucleotides: TGTGCCAGCAGTTTGGGAGATACGCAGTATTTT.

The chain joins TRBV28 to TRBJ2-7, with 7 bases that match TRBD1. Germline V lookup: CDR1 MDHEN, CDR2 SYDVKM. The CDR3 is 15 residues long. J gave up 2 bases and V 5 bases, and 9 bases lay outside the gene matches. CDR3 coding DNA: TGTGCCAGCAGTCTCCCAACTCAGGGGGCCTACGAGCAGTACTTC. Translation gives CASSLPTQGAYEQYF.

V usage is TRBV14 and J usage is TRBJ1-2, with no clear D. Germline values: CDR1 SGHDN, CDR2 FVKESK. The CDR3 has 16 residues. V lost 0 bases to trimming and J lost 9 bases, with 20 bases between them. The CDR3 sequence is CASSQDGGTTWNRYTF. CDR3 DNA sequence: TGTGCCAGCAGCCAAGATGGCGGCACGACTTGGAATCGCTACACCTTC.

The CDR3 is CASSEAFYNEQFF. The CDR3 bases are TGCGCCAGCAGTGAAGCATTCTACAATGAGCAGTTCTTC. The genes are TRBV10-1 and TRBJ2-1; D is ambiguous. This CDR3 is built from 13 residues. Trimming cost V 3 bases and J 3 bases, with 6 bases left between them. Germline lookup yields CDR1 WNHNN and CDR2 SYGVQD (reference sequence).

The rearrangement uses TRBV10-2 and TRBJ2-3; the D gene could be TRBD1 or TRBD2 (6 bases each). From germline, CDR1 is WSHSY and CDR2 SAAADI. This CDR3 has 15 amino acids. V was trimmed by 6 bases and J by 1 base, leaving 14 bases between them. The DNA of the CDR3 is TGCGCCAGCAGCGGACAGTCGGGGGGCACAGATACGCAGTATTTT. Its protein is CASSGQSGGTDTQYF.

This clone was detected only a few times. The chain carries TRBV5-4 and TRBJ2-4, with 8 bases that match TRBD1. Looked up from germline, CDR1 is SGHNT and CDR2 is YYREEE (reference sequence). Trimming took 4 bases from V and 1 from J; bases not matched to a gene: 7. CDR3 length: 16 residues. The CDR3 DNA reads as TGTGCCAGCAGCAGCCGGACAGGGACGGCCAAAAACATTCAGTACTTC. Translated: CASSSRTGTAKNIQYF.

The chain couples TRBV6-1 to TRBJ2-1; 12 nucleotides match TRBD2. CDR3 length equals 19 residues. In germline, CDR1 is MNHNS, CDR2 SASEGT. Trimming at V came to 3 bases and at J to 4 bases, leaving 13 bases not matched to a gene. CDR3 bases: TGTGCCAGCAGTGAGAGGCGGCTAGCGGGAGGGTCTAGATACAATGAGCAGTTCTTC. Its translation is CASSERRLAGGSRYNEQFF.

The table lists this clone with a few counts. The chain carries TRBV2 and TRBJ1-1; D is unresolved. The CDR3 has 13 residues. CDR1 SNHLY and CDR2 FYNNEI come from the germline V gene. Trimming took 7 bases from V and 1 from J, leaving 10 bases between them. The CDR3 here is CASNIAGNTEAFF. CDR3 nucleotides: TGTGCCAGCAACATAGCAGGGAACACTGAAGCTTTCTTT.

The rearrangement uses TRBV28 and TRBJ2-1; weak D call: TRBD1 (5 bases). This CDR3 contains 13 residues. Germline V gene lookup returns CDR1 MDHEN and CDR2 SYDVKM. V was cut by 6 bases and J by 3 bases, with 9 bases left in between. DNA for the CDR3: TGTGCCAGCAGCAGGGCAAACTACAATGAGCAGTTCTTC. It specifies CASSRANYNEQFF.

This chain uses TRBV27 with TRBJ1-2; the D gene is possibly TRBD1 (6 bases). The CDR3 has 17 amino acids. Trimming shortened V by 7 bases and J by 3 bases, and 24 bases separated the two germline ends. CDR1 is MNHEY and CDR2 is SMNVEV in the germline V gene (reference sequence). The DNA of the CDR3 is TGTGCCAGCAACCCCAGGGGCCAGGGGCCAAACTACTATGGCTACACCTTC. Protein: CASNPRGQGPNYYGYTF.

The gene calls are TRBV6-2 or TRBV6-3 and TRBJ1-5; D might be TRBD1 (5 bases). The ends were cut back, 2 bases at V and 2 bases at J, with 13 bases in the middle. The CDR3 covers 16 residues. Germline-derived CDR1 and CDR2 are MNHEY and SVGEGT. The DNA for the CDR3 is TGTGCCAGCAGTTACATCGGGGCGAGGGGCAATCAGCCCCAGCATTTT. Translating it yields CASSYIGARGNQPQHF.

This clone was seen a handful of times. The rearrangement joins TRBV7-8 to TRBJ1-5; no clear D gene. The CDR3 spans 12 residues. Germline V CDR1 and CDR2: SGHVS, FQNEAQ. Trimming cost V 4 bases and J 6 bases, with 7 bases left between them. CDR3 in amino acids: CASSSLGQPQHF. The CDR3 nucleotides read TGTGCCAGCAGCTCTCTGGGTCAGCCCCAGCATTTT.

V usage is TRBV27 and J usage is TRBJ2-7; D unresolved. This CDR3 is 11 amino acids long. V lost 3 bases and J lost 5, with 5 bases in between. Germline V gives CDR1 MNHEY, CDR2 SMNVEV (reference sequence). CDR3 residues: CASSLGNEQYF. In nucleotides, the CDR3 is TGTGCCAGCAGTTTGGGGAACGAGCAGTACTTC.

The chain recombines TRBV19 with TRBJ1-2, with a tentative D call TRBD1 (5 bases). Germline V gene sequence: CDR1 LNHDA, CDR2 SQIVND (reference sequence). Trimming left V 3 bases short and J 4 bases short, with 9 bases between. There are 13 residues in the CDR3. The CDR3 sequence is CASSIRDSYGYTF. As DNA, the CDR3 is TGTGCCAGTAGTATTCGTGACAGCTATGGCTACACCTTC. The whole variable domain, remainder taken from reference TRBV19 and TRBJ1-2, is DGGITQSPKYLFRKEGQNVTLSCEQNLNHDAMYWYRQDPGQGLRLIYYSQIVNDFQKGDIAEGYSVSREKKESFPLTVTSAQKNPTAFYLCASSIRDSYGYTFGSGTRLTVV.

The chain is built from TRBV9 and TRBJ1-2; D not certain. Germline V lookup: CDR1 SGDLS, CDR2 YYNGEE. This CDR3 region has 14 residues. V was clipped by 0 bases and J by 5 bases, with 11 bases between them. The CDR3 bases are TGTGCCAGCAGCGTAGGTAGAGGCTGGTATGGCTACACCTTC. As protein: CASSVGRGWYGYTF. The whole variable domain, filled in from reference TRBV9 and TRBJ1-2, reads DSGVTQTPKHLITATGQRVTLRCSPRSGDLSVYWYQQSLDQGLQFLIQYYNGEERAKGNILERFSAQQFPDLHSELNLSSLELGDSALYFCASSVGRGWYGYTFGSGTRLTVV.

This rearrangement joins TRBV4-1 to TRBJ2-2, with D possibly matching TRBD1 (6 bases). The CDR3 covers 17 residues. Trimming removed 1 base from V and 3 bases from J, with 15 bases in between. Looked up from germline, CDR1 is MGHRA and CDR2 is YSYEKL. CDR3 residues: CASSQGEQGGYTGELFF. The CDR3 coding sequence is TGCGCCAGCAGCCAAGGGGAACAGGGTGGATACACCGGGGAGCTGTTTTTT.

The V and J genes are TRBV6-5 and TRBJ1-1; a possible D gene is TRBD1 (6 bases). The CDR3 covers 15 residues. Germline lookup yields CDR1 MNHEY and CDR2 SVGAGI. The V end lost 8 bases, the J end lost 2 bases, and 18 bases lay between the germline ends. CDR3: CASRSGGRLNTEAFF. In DNA, the CDR3 is TGTGCCAGCCGATCTGGGGGGCGGCTAAACACTGAAGCTTTCTTT.

The chain joins TRBV2 to TRBJ1-5; D is unclear. V shed 0 bases and J shed 0 bases, with 9 bases lying between them. This CDR3 has 16 residues. The germline CDR1 and CDR2 sequences are SNHLY and FYNNEI. The CDR3 bases are TGTGCCAGCAGTGAAGCAGGGTTCTCTAGCAATCAGCCCCAGCATTTT. Amino acids: CASSEAGFSSNQPQHF.

V and J are TRBV2 and TRBJ2-1, with D possibly being TRBD2 (6 bases). CDR3 length: 15 amino acids. Germline values: CDR1 SNHLY, CDR2 FYNNEI. Deletions cut 4 bases from V and 3 bases from J, with 13 bases between. CDR3 residues: CASSGRGLNYNEQFF. In DNA, the CDR3 is TGTGCCAGCAGTGGAAGGGGACTGAACTACAATGAGCAGTTCTTC.

Here the CDR3 reads CASSLQWGGYNEQFF. CDR3 DNA sequence: TGTGCCAGCAGCTTACAGTGGGGGGGGTACAATGAGCAGTTCTTC. The chain recombines TRBV11-2 with TRBJ2-1; 7 bases map to TRBD2. Germline V gives CDR1 SGHAT, CDR2 FQNNGV. This CDR3 region has 15 residues. The ends lost 2 bases at V and 4 bases at J; junction bases unmatched: 5.

The V gene is TRBV10-1, the J gene TRBJ1-4; 10 bases align to TRBD1. The CDR3 has 15 residues. Germline CDR1 and CDR2: WNHNN and SYGVQD (reference sequence). The junction had 6 bases not matched to a gene; V was cut back by 3 bases and J by 8 bases. The CDR3 sequence: CASSDRTGGEEKLFF. The CDR3 nucleotides are TGCGCCAGCAGTGACCGGACAGGGGGTGAAGAAAAACTGTTTTTT.